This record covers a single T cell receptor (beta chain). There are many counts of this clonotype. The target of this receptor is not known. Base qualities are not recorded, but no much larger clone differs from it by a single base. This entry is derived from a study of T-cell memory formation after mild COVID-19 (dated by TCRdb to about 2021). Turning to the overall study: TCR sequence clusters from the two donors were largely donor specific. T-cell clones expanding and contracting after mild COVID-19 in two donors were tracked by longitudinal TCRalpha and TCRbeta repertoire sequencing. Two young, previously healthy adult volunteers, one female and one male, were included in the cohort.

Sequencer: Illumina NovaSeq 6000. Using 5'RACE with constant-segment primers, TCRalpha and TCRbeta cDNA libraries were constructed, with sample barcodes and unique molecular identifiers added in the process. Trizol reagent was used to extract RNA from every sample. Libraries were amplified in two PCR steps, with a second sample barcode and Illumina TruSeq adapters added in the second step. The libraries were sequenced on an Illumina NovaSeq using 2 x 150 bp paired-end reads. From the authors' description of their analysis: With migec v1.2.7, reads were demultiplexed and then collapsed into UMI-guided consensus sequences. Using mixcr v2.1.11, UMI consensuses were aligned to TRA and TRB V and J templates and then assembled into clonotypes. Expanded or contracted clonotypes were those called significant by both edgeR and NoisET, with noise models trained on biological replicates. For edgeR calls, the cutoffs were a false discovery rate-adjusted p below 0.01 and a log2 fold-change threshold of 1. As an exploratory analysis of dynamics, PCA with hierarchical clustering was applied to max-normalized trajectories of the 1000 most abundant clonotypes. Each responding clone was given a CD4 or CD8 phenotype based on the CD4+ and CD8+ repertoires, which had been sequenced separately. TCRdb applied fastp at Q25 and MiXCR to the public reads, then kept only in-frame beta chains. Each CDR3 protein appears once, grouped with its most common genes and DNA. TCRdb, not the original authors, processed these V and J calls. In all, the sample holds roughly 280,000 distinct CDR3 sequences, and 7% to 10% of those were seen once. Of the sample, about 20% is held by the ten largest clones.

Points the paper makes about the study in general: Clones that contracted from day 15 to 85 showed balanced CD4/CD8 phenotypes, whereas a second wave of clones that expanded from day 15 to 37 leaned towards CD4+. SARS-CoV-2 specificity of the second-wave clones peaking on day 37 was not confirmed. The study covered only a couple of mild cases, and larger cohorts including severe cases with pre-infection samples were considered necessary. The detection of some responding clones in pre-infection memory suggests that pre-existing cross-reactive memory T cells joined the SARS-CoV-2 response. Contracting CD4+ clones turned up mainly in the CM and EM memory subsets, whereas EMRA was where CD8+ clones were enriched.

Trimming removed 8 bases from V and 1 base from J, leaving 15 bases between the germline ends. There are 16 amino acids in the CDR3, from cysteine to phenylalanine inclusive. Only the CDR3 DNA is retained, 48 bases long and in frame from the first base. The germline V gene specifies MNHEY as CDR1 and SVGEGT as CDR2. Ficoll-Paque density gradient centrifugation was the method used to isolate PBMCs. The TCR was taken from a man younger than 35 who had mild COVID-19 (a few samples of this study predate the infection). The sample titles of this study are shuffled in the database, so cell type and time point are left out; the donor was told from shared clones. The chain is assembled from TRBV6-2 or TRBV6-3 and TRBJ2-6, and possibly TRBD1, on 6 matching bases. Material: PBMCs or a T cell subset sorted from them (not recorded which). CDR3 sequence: CASLRGRGSGANVLTF. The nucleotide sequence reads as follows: TGTGCCAGCCTCAGGGGTCGGGGATCTGGGGCCAACGTCCTGACTTTC.